This TCR beta chain comes out of a study of T cell changes during pregnancy in multiple sclerosis (dated by TCRdb to between 2017 and 2020). In the study overall: The study examined how the T cell repertoire changed over the course of pregnancy in women with multiple sclerosis.

V was cut back by 4 bases and J by 3 bases, leaving a gap of 28 bases between them. The germline V gene sets CDR1 to SQVTM and CDR2 to ANQGSEA. Counted from cysteine to phenylalanine, this CDR3 has 18 amino acids. Only the CDR3 DNA is retained, 54 bases long and in frame from the first base. A note on this clone: Its antigen remains unidentified. No clone much larger than this one lies a single base away; base qualities are absent.

The library was produced with the immunoSEQ multiplex PCR assay. TCRdb re-hosts the immuneACCESS table, in-frame sequences only. Its copies lack some clones; in the studies checked, an unresolved V gene accounts for under half of them, and the cause for the rest is not known. The sample yields around 15,000 clones; 90% to 95% were counted once. Clones ranked in the top ten supply approximately 2.6% of the sample. The chain employs TRBV29-1 and TRBJ2-7; the best D guess is TRBD1, with 5 bases matching. The sequenced sample was peripheral blood, obtained in the second trimester of pregnancy. This TCR derives from a female donor in good health, enrolled as a control in a pregnancy study. The DNA reads TGCAGCGTTGGTCATCGCCAAAGGTGGGGCCCGGATCTCTACGAGCAGTACTTC. Its protein product is CSVGHRQRWGPDLYEQYF.